The entry below gives a single T cell receptor beta chain sequence along with its context. Its antigen is unknown. No base quality values were provided; no much bigger clone lies one nucleotide off. From the germline V gene (reference sequence), CDR1 is DFQATT and CDR2 is SNEGSKA. Trimmed from V: 0 bases; trimmed from J: 3 bases; junction bases lacking a gene match: 7. The CDR3 measures 16 amino acids from cysteine to phenylalanine. The DNA shown is the 48-base CDR3, in frame from base 1. The library came from 5' RACE. Sequencing used a NextSeq 500. In the TCR library protocol, unique molecular identifiers were attached to individual cDNA molecules to correct for PCR bias and sequencing error. Both TCR alpha and beta chains were sequenced, and tight co-correlation was observed between alpha and beta sequence abundances in each sample. The paper's processing steps were these. Decombinator V4 was used to perform V gene, J gene and CDR3 annotation of TCR sequences. Expanded TCRs were defined as changing significantly between any two time points under a Poisson model with p below 0.0001. TCR abundances were normalised to the total number of TCRs sequenced per sample and expressed as counts per million. TRAV1-2 paired with TRAJ12, TRAJ20 or TRAJ33 defined MAIT TCRs, while TRAV10 paired with TRAJ18 defined iNKT TCRs. VDJdb, accessed 1 November 2021, was searched for CMV, EBV and SARS-CoV-2 annotated TCRs, excluding TCRs annotated for multiple antigens. In TCRdb, the public reads were trimmed at Q25 with fastp and aligned with MiXCR, with productive beta chains retained. A single entry per CDR3 protein holds the most common genes and DNA from its merged rows. The V and J calls and clone size are TCRdb's, not the authors'. The sample table holds 70,000 to 85,000 distinct CDR3 sequences, of which about 12% were seen once. The ten largest clones take up over 6% of the sample.

This entry belongs to a study of early T cells in non-severe SARS-CoV-2 infection (dated by TCRdb to about 2021). In the study overall: Bulk RNA from unsorted whole blood was used for TCR sequencing, so alpha and beta chains could not be paired.

A case-control design nested within a healthcare worker cohort in London, UK, was used, with weekly nasopharyngeal swab PCR tests and blood sampling performed. Healthcare workers were recruited between 23 and 31 March 2020, during the week of the UK lockdown, and were followed weekly for up to roughly 16 weeks. Broad study findings and their caveats: Matching against VDJdb was skewed toward anti-spike CD8 responses, likely underestimated virus-specific expansions, and missed private and CD4 specificities.

The TCR sequence derives from an adult who was a healthcare worker with PCR-confirmed SARS-CoV-2 infection or an uninfected control (not recorded which). The sequencing sample was made of whole blood. The chain employs TRBV20-1 and TRBJ2-5, with 10 central nucleotides matching TRBD1. CDR3 reads: CSARDPGQGSKETQYF. The DNA is as follows: TGCAGTGCTAGAGATCCGGGACAGGGGTCGAAAGAGACCCAGTACTTC.